Listed below are T cell receptor beta chains from one sample, sequenced in a study of regulatory T cells in long-lasting Graves disease. TCRdb independently ran MiXCR on the multiplex PCR reads; one entry per CDR3 protein. The sample lists about 560,000 distinct CDR3 sequences; roughly a sixth were seen once. These same data were also listed under a study on T cells in Graves' hyperthyroidism and ophthalmopathy.

The sequencing here drew on peripheral blood mononuclear cells (PBMCs), taken at new diagnosis, from a patient treated with antithyroid drugs. The receptors shown here come from a man aged 18-30 years with Graves disease. Both conserved end residues are part of each CDR3. A D gene is named only where the DNA matches it firmly. Size is stated for part of the rows, as once, few or many counts, or as a class when the clone is expanded.

J,V,size,D,CDR3,DNA
TRBJ2-7,TRBV12-5,many,TRBD1,CASGLVLGTGAYEQYF,TGTGCTAGTGGTTTGGTACTCGGGACAGGAGCCTACGAGCAGTACTTC
TRBJ2-5,TRBV6-1,.,.,CASTRGGVGGETQYF,TGTGCCAGCACCCGTGGCGGGGTAGGAGGAGAGACCCAGTACTTC
TRBJ2-4,TRBV11-2,many,TRBD2,CASSLVTSGRVKNIQYF,TGTGCCAGCAGCTTAGTTACTAGCGGGAGGGTCAAAAACATTCAGTACTTC
TRBJ2-1,TRBV7-6,many,TRBD2,CASSLAISGSSYNEQFF,TGTGCCAGCAGCTTAGCGATAAGCGGGAGCTCCTACAATGAGCAGTTCTTC
TRBJ2-3,TRBV5-8,few,TRBD2,CASSWDSGHSTDTQYF,TGTGCCAGCAGCTGGGATAGCGGGCACAGCACAGATACGCAGTATTTT
TRBJ2-2,TRBV19,few,TRBD1,CASGNRGRGTGELFF,TGTGCCAGTGGAAACAGGGGACGTGGTACCGGGGAGCTGTTTTTT
TRBJ2-2,TRBV14,.,.,CASSQDRSSGYNTGELFF,TGTGCCAGCAGCCAAGATCGGAGTAGCGGATATAACACCGGGGAGCTGTTTTTT
TRBJ2-2,TRBV10-2,.,.,CASRITGAGELFF,TGCGCCAGCAGGATTACAGGCGCCGGGGAGCTGTTTTTT
TRBJ2-1,TRBV28,many,TRBD2,CASSVTSGPYNEQFF,TGTGCCAGCAGCGTGACTAGCGGACCCTACAATGAGCAGTTCTTC
TRBJ2-5,TRBV27,.,.,CASSLTANQETQYF,TGTGCCAGCAGTTTAACCGCCAACCAAGAGACCCAGTACTTC
TRBJ2-7,TRBV20-1,many,.,CSARGGVGGRRTYEQYF,TGCAGTGCTAGAGGGGGGGTCGGGGGACGGAGGACCTACGAGCAGTACTTC
TRBJ2-1,TRBV9,few,.,CASSVAYGSYNEQFF,TGTGCCAGCAGCGTAGCTTACGGCTCCTACAATGAGCAGTTCTTC
TRBJ2-7,TRBV5-1,many,.,CASSFRSGYEQYF,TGCGCCAGCAGCTTCCGCTCAGGTTACGAGCAGTACTTC
TRBJ2-1,TRBV5-1,few,.,CASSLEGGQFF,TGCGCCAGCAGCTTGGAGGGGGGACAGTTCTTC
TRBJ2-2,TRBV27,many,.,CASSLLNTGELFF,TGTGCCAGCAGTTTACTAAACACCGGGGAGCTGTTTTTT
TRBJ2-1,TRBV5-1,.,TRBD2,CASSAILAGGPEQFF,TGCGCCAGCAGCGCGATACTAGCGGGAGGGCCTGAGCAGTTCTTC
TRBJ1-3,TRBV4-1,few,TRBD1,CASSPTDRAGNTIYF,TGCGCCAGCAGCCCAACGGACAGGGCTGGAAACACCATATATTTT
TRBJ2-7,TRBV9,.,TRBD1,CASSEGQGEQYF,TGTGCCAGCAGCGAGGGACAGGGCGAGCAGTACTTC
TRBJ2-3,TRBV7-6,.,TRBD2,CASSSRLSGSADTQYF,TGTGCCAGCAGCTCACGTCTGAGCGGGAGTGCAGATACGCAGTATTTT
TRBJ2-1,TRBV11-3,.,.,CASSGGMANYNEQFF,TGTGCCAGCAGCGGTGGAATGGCTAACTACAATGAGCAGTTCTTC
TRBJ1-5,TRBV29-1,.,.,CSVSLPGSQPQHF,TGCAGCGTTTCTCTGCCGGGGAGTCAGCCCCAGCATTTT
TRBJ2-1,TRBV3-1,many,.,CASSQSSGNNEQFF,TGTGCCAGCAGCCAGAGTAGCGGAAACAATGAGCAGTTCTTC
TRBJ1-5,TRBV20-1,.,.,CSASLGRTNQPQHF,TGCAGTGCTAGCTTAGGACGGACAAATCAGCCCCAGCATTTT
TRBJ1-5,TRBV12-3/TRBV12-4,.,.,CASSVGGSGNQPQHF,TGTGCCAGCAGTGTAGGGGGGTCGGGCAATCAGCCCCAGCATTTT
TRBJ2-3,TRBV20-1,many,.,CSARDRTGTDTQYF,TGCAGTGCTAGAGACAGGACAGGCACAGATACGCAGTATTTT
TRBJ2-5,TRBV4-1,few,.,CASSQSGGTGRETQYF,TGCGCCAGCAGCCAGTCAGGAGGGACGGGGAGGGAGACCCAGTACTTC
TRBJ2-1,TRBV7-3,many,TRBD2,CASSLGSGRATSEQFF,TGTGCCAGCAGCTTAGGTAGCGGGAGGGCCACATCTGAGCAGTTCTTC
TRBJ2-3,TRBV9,.,TRBD2,CASSARTSGKGTDTQYF,TGTGCCAGCAGCGCCCGGACTAGCGGGAAAGGCACAGATACGCAGTATTTT
TRBJ2-7,TRBV6-2/TRBV6-3,many,TRBD1,CASSPTGGGYEQYF,TGTGCCAGCAGTCCCACAGGGGGAGGCTACGAGCAGTACTTC
TRBJ1-2,TRBV11-1,.,.,CASSLGPGEGYTF,TGTGCCAGCAGCTTAGGCCCAGGGGAAGGCTACACCTTC